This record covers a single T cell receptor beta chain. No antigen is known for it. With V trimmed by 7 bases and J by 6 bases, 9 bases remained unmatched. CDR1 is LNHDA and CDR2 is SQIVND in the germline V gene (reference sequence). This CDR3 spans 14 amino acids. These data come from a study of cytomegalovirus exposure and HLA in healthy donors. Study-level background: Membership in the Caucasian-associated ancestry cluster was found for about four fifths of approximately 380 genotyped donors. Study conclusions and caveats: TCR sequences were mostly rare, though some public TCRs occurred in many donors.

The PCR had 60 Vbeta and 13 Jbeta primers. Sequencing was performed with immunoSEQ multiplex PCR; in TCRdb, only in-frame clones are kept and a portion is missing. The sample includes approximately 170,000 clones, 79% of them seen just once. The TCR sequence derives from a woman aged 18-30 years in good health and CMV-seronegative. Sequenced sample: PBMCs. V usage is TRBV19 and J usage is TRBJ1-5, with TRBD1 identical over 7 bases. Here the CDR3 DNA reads TGTGCCAGTAACCCGACAGGGTGGAGTCAGCCCCAGCATTTT. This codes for CASNPTGWSQPQHF.